This T cell receptor beta chain was retrieved from a study of T-cell memory formation after mild COVID-19. Study context: Among the donors, TCR clusters were largely specific to each donor.

In TCRdb, the 5' RACE reads were re-called with MiXCR into one record per CDR3 protein. In the table there are 500,000 to 550,000 distinct CDR3 sequences, roughly 22% of which are singletons. Germline lookup yields CDR1 SGHTA and CDR2 FQGTGA. The CDR3 sequence is 17 residues long. With 1 base clipped from V and 1 base from J, the junction kept 4 bases outside the gene matches. This clonotype was sampled from an adult woman who had mild COVID-19 (a few samples of this study predate the infection). Cell type and time point are not known. The chain employs TRBV7-3 and TRBJ2-1; TRBD2 matches 10 bases. Sequenced material: PBMCs or a T cell subset sorted from them (not recorded which). Written as DNA, the CDR3 is TGTGCCAGCAGCTTAATTGGGGGACTAGCGTCCTACAATGAGCAGTTCTTC. Translated, it gives CASSLIGGLASYNEQFF.